The following is a T cell receptor beta chain sequence with its context. Cohort allocation depended upon clinical history that participants reported. Resolution of symptoms, clearance, or two negative PCRs was present in recovered Cohort 3 donors. This specimen comes from a study of blood T cell repertoires in COVID-19. Looking at the study overall: From the United States, Italy and Spain came samples of acute and convalescent COVID-19. T cells, B-cell-depleted T cells, or PBMCs provided the cDNA or gDNA that served as material.

Some clones are missing from TCRdb's copy, which holds only in-frame ones; the method was immunoSEQ multiplex PCR. Here the sample spans some 250,000 clones, approximately 90% being singletons. CDR1 is MNHEY, CDR2 SVGAGI, per germline. V lost 3 bases and J lost 1; bases outside the gene matches: 6. The CDR3 covers 16 residues. This chain links TRBV6-5 with TRBJ1-3; 7 bases align to TRBD1. The material sequenced was PBMCs or T cells enriched from blood (not recorded which). This sequence was found in a man between 35 and 55 years old who had recovered from COVID-19. The CDR3 protein is CASSYRTGGSGNTIYF. DNA for the CDR3: TGTGCCAGCAGTTATAGGACAGGAGGTTCTGGAAACACCATATATTTT.